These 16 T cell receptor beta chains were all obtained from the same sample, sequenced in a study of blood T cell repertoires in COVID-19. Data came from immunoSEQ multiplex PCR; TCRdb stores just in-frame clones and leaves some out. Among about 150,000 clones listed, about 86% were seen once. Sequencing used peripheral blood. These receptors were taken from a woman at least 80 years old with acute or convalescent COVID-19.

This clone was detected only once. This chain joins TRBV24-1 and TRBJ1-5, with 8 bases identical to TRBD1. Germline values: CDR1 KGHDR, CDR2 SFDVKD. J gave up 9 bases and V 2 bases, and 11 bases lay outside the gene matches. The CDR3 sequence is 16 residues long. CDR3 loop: CATSDYLGQETRPQHF. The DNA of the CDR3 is TGTGCCACCAGTGATTATCTGGGACAGGAGACGAGGCCCCAGCATTTT.

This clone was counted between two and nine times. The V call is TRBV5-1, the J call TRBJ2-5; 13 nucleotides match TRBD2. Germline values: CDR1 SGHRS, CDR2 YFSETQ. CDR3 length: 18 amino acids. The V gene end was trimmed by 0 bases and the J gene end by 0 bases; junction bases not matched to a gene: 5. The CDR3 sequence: CASSLGTSGGPYQETQYF. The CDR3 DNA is TGCGCCAGCAGCTTGGGGACTAGCGGGGGACCGTACCAAGAGACCCAGTACTTC.

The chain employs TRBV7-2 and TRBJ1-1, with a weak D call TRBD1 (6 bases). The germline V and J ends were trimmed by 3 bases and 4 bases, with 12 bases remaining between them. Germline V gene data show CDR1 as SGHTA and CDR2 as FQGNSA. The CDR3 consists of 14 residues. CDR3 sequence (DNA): TGTGCCAGCAGCTTTCAGGGGAGGGGCACTGAAGCTTTCTTT. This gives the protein CASSFQGRGTEAFF.

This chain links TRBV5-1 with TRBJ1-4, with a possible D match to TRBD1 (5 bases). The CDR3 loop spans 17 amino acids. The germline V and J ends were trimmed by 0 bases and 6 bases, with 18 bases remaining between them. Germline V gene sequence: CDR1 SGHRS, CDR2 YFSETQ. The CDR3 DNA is TGCGCCAGCAGCTTGGGCGAGGGGATAAGGAGGGATGAAAAACTGTTTTTT. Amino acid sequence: CASSLGEGIRRDEKLFF.

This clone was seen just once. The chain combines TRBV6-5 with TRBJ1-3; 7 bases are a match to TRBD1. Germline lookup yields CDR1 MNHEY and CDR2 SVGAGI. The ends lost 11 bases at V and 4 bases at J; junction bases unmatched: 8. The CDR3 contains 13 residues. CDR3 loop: CAGKSTGGNTIYF. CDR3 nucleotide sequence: TGTGCCGGAAAATCGACAGGGGGAAACACCATATATTTT.

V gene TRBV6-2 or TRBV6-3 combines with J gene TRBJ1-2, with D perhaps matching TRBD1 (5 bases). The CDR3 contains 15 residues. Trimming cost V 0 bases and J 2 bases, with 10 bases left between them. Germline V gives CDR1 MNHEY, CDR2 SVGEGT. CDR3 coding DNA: TGTGCCAGCAGTTACTCCGACAGCCTCAACTATGGCTACACCTTC. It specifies CASSYSDSLNYGYTF.

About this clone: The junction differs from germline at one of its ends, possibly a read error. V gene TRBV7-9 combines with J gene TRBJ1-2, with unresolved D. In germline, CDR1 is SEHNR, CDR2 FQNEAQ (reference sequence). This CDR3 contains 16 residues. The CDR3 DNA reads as TGTGCCAGCAGTTTAGGGCAACCGTACCCCTTCTATGGCTACACCTTC. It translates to CASSLGQPYPFYGYTF.

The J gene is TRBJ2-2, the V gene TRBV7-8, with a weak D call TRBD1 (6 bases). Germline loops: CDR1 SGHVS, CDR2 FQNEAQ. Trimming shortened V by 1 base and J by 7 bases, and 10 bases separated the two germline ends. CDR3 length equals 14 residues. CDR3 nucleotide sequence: TGTGCCAGCAGCTTAGTACAGGGCGGCGGGGAGCTGTTTTTT. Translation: CASSLVQGGGELFF. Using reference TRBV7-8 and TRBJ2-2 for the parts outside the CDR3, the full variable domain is GAGVSQSPRYKVAKRGQDVALRCDPISGHVSLFWYQQALGQGPEFLTYFQNEAQLDKSGLPSDRFFAERPEGSVSTLKIQRTQQEDSAVYLCASSLVQGGGELFFGEGSRLTVL.

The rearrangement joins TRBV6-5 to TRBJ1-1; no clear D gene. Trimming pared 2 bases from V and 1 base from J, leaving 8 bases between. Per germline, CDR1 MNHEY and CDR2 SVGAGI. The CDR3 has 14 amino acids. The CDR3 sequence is CASSYVAGNTEAFF. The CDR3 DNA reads TGTGCCAGCAGTTACGTGGCGGGGAACACTGAAGCTTTCTTT.

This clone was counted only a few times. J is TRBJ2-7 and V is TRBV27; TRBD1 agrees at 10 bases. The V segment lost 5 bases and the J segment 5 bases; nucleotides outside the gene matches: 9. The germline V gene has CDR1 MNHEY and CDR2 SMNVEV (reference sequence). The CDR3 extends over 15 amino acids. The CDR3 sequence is CASSPTGTGEHEQYF. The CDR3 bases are TGTGCCAGCAGTCCTACCGGGACAGGGGAACACGAGCAGTACTTC.

CDR3 sequence: CASSTVGEKLFF. The CDR3 DNA follows: TGTGCCAGCTCGACAGTCGGCGAAAAACTGTTTTTT. This chain links TRBV6-4 with TRBJ1-4; D is possibly TRBD1 (5 bases). This CDR3 is built from 12 residues. V lost 8 bases to trimming and J lost 8 bases, with 12 bases between them. Germline V CDR1 and CDR2: MRHNA, SNTAGT.

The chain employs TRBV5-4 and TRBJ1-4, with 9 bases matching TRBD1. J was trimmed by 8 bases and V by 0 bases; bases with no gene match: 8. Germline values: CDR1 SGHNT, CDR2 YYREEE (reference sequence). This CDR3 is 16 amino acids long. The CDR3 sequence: CASSLGAGTGNEKLFF. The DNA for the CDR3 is TGTGCCAGCAGCTTGGGGGCAGGGACAGGGAACGAAAAACTGTTTTTT.

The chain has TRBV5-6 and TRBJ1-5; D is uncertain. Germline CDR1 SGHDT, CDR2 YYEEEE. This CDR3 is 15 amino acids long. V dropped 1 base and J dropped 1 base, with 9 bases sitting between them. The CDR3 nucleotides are TGTGCCAGCAGCTTGTTGCACCAGAGCAATCAGCCCCAGCATTTT. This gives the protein CASSLLHQSNQPQHF.

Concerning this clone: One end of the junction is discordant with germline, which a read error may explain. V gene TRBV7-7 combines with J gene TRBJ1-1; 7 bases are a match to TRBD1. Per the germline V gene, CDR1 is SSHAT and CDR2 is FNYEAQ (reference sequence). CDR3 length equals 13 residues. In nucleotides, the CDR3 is TGTGCTAGCAGCCGGGACAGGAACACTGAAGCTTTCTTT. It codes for CASSRDRNTEAFF.

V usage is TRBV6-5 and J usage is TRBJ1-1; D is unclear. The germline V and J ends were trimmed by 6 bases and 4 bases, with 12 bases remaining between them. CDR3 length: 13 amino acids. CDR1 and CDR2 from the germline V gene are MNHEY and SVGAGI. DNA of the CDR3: TGTGCCAGCAGGGAGCCCGGAGGCACTGAAGCTTTCTTT. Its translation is CASREPGGTEAFF.

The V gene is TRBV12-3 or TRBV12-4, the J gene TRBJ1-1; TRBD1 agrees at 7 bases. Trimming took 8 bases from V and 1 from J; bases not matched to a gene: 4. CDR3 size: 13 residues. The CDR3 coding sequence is TGTGCCAGCTCGCAGGGGGGGAACACTGAAGCTTTCTTT. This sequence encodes CASSQGGNTEAFF.